This TCR beta chain is from a study of beta chain features in type 1 diabetes. Study observations and caveats: A pattern of fewer insertions and more deletions at VDJ junctions was seen in type 1 diabetes patients. TCRB CDR3s were moderately but significantly shorter in Type 1 diabetes patients in all four CD4+ subsets.

The whole isolated RNA underwent reverse transcription, so sequencing captured expressed TCRB transcripts. Libraries were prepared by immunoSEQ multiplex PCR; TCRdb keeps only in-frame clonotypes and omits some of them. In the table there are about 160,000 clones, approximately 7.8% of which are singletons. Turning to this clone: Its antigen is unknown.

V was clipped by 0 bases and J by 0 bases, with 13 bases between them. The CDR3 runs 16 residues. Germline V CDR1 and CDR2: SGHNT, YYREEE (reference sequence). The sequenced sample consisted of central memory CD4+ T cells from blood. The rearrangement uses TRBV5-4 and TRBJ2-7; D is ambiguous. The clonotype originates from a woman aged 40 to 50 with type 1 diabetes. DNA of the CDR3: TGTGCCAGCAGCTTGGACGTGGGCCCTGGCTCCTACGAGCAGTACTTC. Amino acid sequence: CASSLDVGPGSYEQYF.